Following are 21 T cell receptor beta chains from one sample sequenced in a study of blood T cell repertoires in COVID-19. Generated by immunoSEQ multiplex PCR, the TCRdb table keeps only in-frame clones and is missing some. The sample shows about 150,000 clones, roughly nine tenths of them seen only once. The sample consisted of peripheral blood. These receptors originate from a woman aged 40 to 50 with acute or convalescent COVID-19.

The CDR3: CSVESQGPNYGYTF. CDR3 in DNA: TGCAGCGTTGAGTCACAGGGCCCTAACTATGGCTACACCTTC. The rearrangement joins TRBV29-1 to TRBJ1-2, with D perhaps matching TRBD1 (6 bases). The CDR3 has 14 residues. V was pared by 3 bases and J by 0 bases, with 11 bases between. Per the germline V gene, CDR1 is SQVTM and CDR2 is ANQGSEA.

The rearrangement links TRBV7-2 to TRBJ1-2; the D gene is possibly TRBD1 (6 bases). The CDR3 is 14 amino acids. The V and J ends lost 1 base and 7 bases respectively, with 13 bases between them. The germline V gene has CDR1 SGHTA and CDR2 FQGNSA. The CDR3 DNA reads TGTGCCAGCAGCTTAGGAGACAGGAGACGTGGCTACACCTTC. It encodes CASSLGDRRRGYTF.

This sequence joins TRBV7-2 and TRBJ2-6; 9 bases are shared with TRBD2. Germline values: CDR1 SGHTA, CDR2 FQGNSA. V dropped 5 bases and J dropped 4; count of bases not matched to a gene: 6. The CDR3 extends over 16 amino acids. CDR3 coding DNA: TGTGCCAGCAGCCGGCGGGGGGGTCCCGGGGCCAACGTCCTGACTTTC. Protein: CASSRRGGPGANVLTF.

The rearrangement links TRBV2 to TRBJ2-1; 9 bases match TRBD2. The CDR3 loop spans 16 amino acids. The V segment lost 4 bases and the J segment 3 bases; nucleotides outside the gene matches: 7. The germline V gene encodes CDR1 SNHLY and CDR2 FYNNEI. CDR3 DNA: TGTGCCAGCAGTGGAAGGGGGACTAGCTTCTACAATGAGCAGTTCTTC. It codes for CASSGRGTSFYNEQFF.

The chain employs TRBV2 and TRBJ2-1; D might be TRBD1 (6 bases). The CDR3 spans 13 residues. Trimming took 6 bases from V and 9 from J, leaving 15 bases between them. Germline-derived CDR1 and CDR2 are SNHLY and FYNNEI. CDR3 in amino acids: CASRVTGIGEQFF. Here the CDR3 DNA reads TGTGCCAGCAGGGTTACAGGGATAGGTGAGCAGTTCTTC.

V is TRBV5-1 and J is TRBJ1-2; a possible D gene is TRBD1 (5 bases). The length of the CDR3 is 16 residues. V was trimmed by 0 bases and J by 0 bases, leaving 12 bases between them. CDR1 SGHRS and CDR2 YFSETQ come from the germline V gene. DNA of the CDR3: TGCGCCAGCAGCTTGGGGTTGGGGCCCGCTAACTATGGCTACACCTTC. Residues: CASSLGLGPANYGYTF.

This clone was detected only a few times. Other nucleotide sequences from this sample produce the same CDR3. The chain couples TRBV18 to TRBJ1-5; TRBD1 matches at 7 bases. Germline assignment: CDR1 KGHSH and CDR2 LQKENI. The CDR3 runs 14 residues. Trimming cost V 3 bases and J 4 bases; bases outside gene matches: 3. The CDR3 reads CASSPQQGNQPQHF. CDR3 in DNA: TGTGCCAGCTCACCTCAACAGGGGAATCAGCCCCAGCATTTT.

Only a few counts were recorded for this clone. V is TRBV30 and J is TRBJ1-6, with D possibly TRBD1 on 5 matching bases. Trimming removed 0 bases from V and 10 bases from J, with 13 bases in between. The germline gives CDR1 GTSNPN, CDR2 SVGIG (reference sequence). The CDR3 extends over 14 amino acids. The DNA of the CDR3 is TGTGCCTGGAGTGTGGGGGGAAATTTCTCACCCCTCCACTTT. Translating it yields CAWSVGGNFSPLHF. The full variable domain, with the rest looked up from reference TRBV30 and TRBJ1-6, is SQTIHQWPATLVQPVGSPLSLECTVEGTSNPNLYWYRQAAGRGLQLLFYSVGIGQISSEVPQNLSASRPQDRQFILSSKKLLLSDSGFYLCAWSVGGNFSPLHFGNGTRLTVT.

The V and J genes are TRBV12-5 and TRBJ1-1, with TRBD1 matching over 7 bases. V lost 0 bases to trimming and J lost 7 bases; unmatched junction nucleotides: 14. CDR3 length equals 17 residues. In germline, CDR1 is LGHNT, CDR2 FRNRAP. CDR3 loop: CASGLVVGGQMYLEAFF. In DNA, the CDR3 is TGTGCTAGTGGTTTGGTGGTAGGGGGCCAGATGTACCTTGAAGCTTTCTTT.

V usage is TRBV30 and J usage is TRBJ2-7; tentative D call: TRBD1 (6 bases). V was shortened by 2 bases and J by 5 bases, with 16 bases between the two germline ends. Germline loops: CDR1 GTSNPN, CDR2 SVGIG (reference sequence). The CDR3 runs 14 residues. The CDR3 sequence: CAWSSRTYRDEQYF. The CDR3 region has the DNA TGTGCCTGGAGTTCTCGGACCTACAGGGACGAGCAGTACTTC.

The CDR3 is CASSPGNTGNTIYF. CDR3 nucleotide sequence: TGTGCCAGCAGCCCCGGGAATACTGGAAACACCATATATTTT. The chain is built from TRBV7-2 and TRBJ1-3; the D is unclear. CDR3 length: 14 residues. Germline V gene data show CDR1 as SGHTA and CDR2 as FQGNSA. Trimming took 5 bases from V and 2 from J, leaving 10 bases between them. Variable domain in full (rest from reference TRBV7-2 and TRBJ1-3): GAGVSQSPSNKVTEKGKDVELRCDPISGHTALYWYRQSLGQGLEFLIYFQGNSAPDKSGLPSDRFSAERTGGSVSTLTIQRTQQEDSAVYLCASSPGNTGNTIYFGEGSWLTVV.

The chain combines TRBV24-1 with TRBJ2-3; TRBD1 matches 8 bases. This CDR3 spans 15 amino acids. Germline V CDR1 and CDR2: KGHDR, SFDVKD. Trimming cost V 5 bases and J 4 bases; bases outside gene matches: 7. The CDR3, as DNA: TGTGCCACCAGTGGGCAGGGGGCCCCCGCAGATACGCAGTATTTT. This encodes CATSGQGAPADTQYF.

The chain has TRBV9 and TRBJ2-7; 11 bases align to TRBD2. Germline V gene data show CDR1 as SGDLS and CDR2 as YYNGEE. The junction had 6 bases not matched to a gene; V was cut back by 3 bases and J by 1 base. The CDR3 has 16 amino acids. The CDR3 sequence is CASSATSGGSSYEQYF. CDR3 coding DNA: TGTGCCAGCAGCGCCACTAGCGGGGGTAGTTCCTACGAGCAGTACTTC. The full variable domain, in which reference TRBV9 and TRBJ2-7 provide the parts outside the CDR3, is DSGVTQTPKHLITATGQRVTLRCSPRSGDLSVYWYQQSLDQGLQFLIQYYNGEERAKGNILERFSAQQFPDLHSELNLSSLELGDSALYFCASSATSGGSSYEQYFGPGTRLTVT.

The V call is TRBV3-1 (or the pseudogene TRBV3-2), the J call TRBJ2-1, with TRBD2 identical over 8 bases. The V and J ends lost 6 bases and 1 base, in that order; junction bases with no gene match: 8. The CDR3 is 16 amino acids. CDR1 LGHDT and CDR2 YNNKEL come from the germline V gene (reference sequence). The CDR3 DNA reads as TGTGCCAGCAGTAAGACGGGGGGGCTGTCCTACAATGAGCAGTTCTTC. Its protein is CASSKTGGLSYNEQFF.

The table lists this clone with a few counts. This chain links TRBV5-5 with TRBJ2-1; 7 nucleotides align to TRBD2. V trimming: 4 bases; J trimming: 9 bases; junction bases outside the gene matches: 4. This CDR3 spans 12 amino acids. In germline, CDR1 is SGHKS, CDR2 YYEKEE (reference sequence). CDR3 sequence reads: CASSGLEIEQFF. DNA of the CDR3: TGTGCCAGCAGCGGACTAGAAATTGAGCAGTTCTTC.

This clone showed up just once. This sequence joins TRBV9 and TRBJ2-1; 8 bases agree with TRBD1. The CDR3 sequence is 15 residues long. With V trimmed by 0 bases and J by 4 bases, 3 bases remained unmatched. Germline-derived CDR1 and CDR2 are SGDLS and YYNGEE. CDR3 residues: CASSVEGQAYNEQFF. DNA of the CDR3: TGTGCCAGCAGCGTAGAGGGACAGGCGTACAATGAGCAGTTCTTC.

The chain couples TRBV27 to TRBJ2-2; D call uncertain. V lost 3 bases and J 6 bases, leaving 8 bases between the germline ends. CDR1 MNHEY and CDR2 SMNVEV come from the germline V gene (reference sequence). The length of the CDR3 is 13 residues. In nucleotides, the CDR3 is TGTGCCAGCAGTTTCGGGTTCCCCGGGGAGCTGTTTTTT. It encodes CASSFGFPGELFF.

The chain is built from TRBV11-1 and TRBJ2-1; TRBD1 might be the D (6 bases). CDR1 is SGHAT and CDR2 is FQDESV in the germline V gene (reference sequence). The length of the CDR3 is 15 residues. V shed 6 bases and J shed 3 bases, with 15 bases lying between them. The CDR3 sequence is CASSKNRVSYNEQFF. The CDR3 DNA is TGTGCCAGCAGTAAGAACAGGGTTAGCTACAATGAGCAGTTCTTC.

This clone was counted between two and nine times. The chain recombines TRBV19 with TRBJ1-5, with 8 bases aligning to TRBD1. Germline lookup yields CDR1 LNHDA and CDR2 SQIVND (reference sequence). The CDR3 sequence is 14 residues long. J was trimmed by 2 bases and V by 6 bases; bases with no gene match: 3. This CDR3 reads CASSTTGGNQPQHF. The CDR3 DNA reads TGTGCCAGTAGCACGACAGGGGGCAATCAGCCCCAGCATTTT.

The chain is built from TRBV28 and TRBJ2-7, with D maybe TRBD2 (6 bases). V lost 4 bases to trimming and J lost 0 bases, with 19 bases between them. Per germline, CDR1 MDHEN and CDR2 SYDVKM. The CDR3 contains 17 residues. This CDR3 is CASSSAGGTTTSYEQYF. CDR3 nucleotide sequence: TGTGCCAGCAGTTCCGCTGGGGGGACCACAACCTCCTACGAGCAGTACTTC.

V usage is TRBV5-6 and J usage is TRBJ2-7; possibly TRBD2 for D (5 bases). This CDR3 has 14 amino acids. Deletions cut 3 bases from V and 3 bases from J, with 13 bases between. Germline CDR1 reads SGHDT; CDR2 reads YYEEEE. DNA of the CDR3: TGTGCCAGCAGCTCAACGGACTCCGTCTACGAGCAGTACTTC. Translating it yields CASSSTDSVYEQYF. Variable domain in full (rest from reference TRBV5-6 and TRBJ2-7): DAGVTQSPTHLIKTRGQQVTLRCSPKSGHDTVSWYQQALGQGPQFIFQYYEEEERQRGNFPDRFSGHQFPNYSSELNVNALLLGDSALYLCASSSTDSVYEQYFGPGTRLTVT.